This entry describes one T cell receptor (beta chain). The clone's antigen remains unknown. The record has no base qualities; no much larger clone is one base away. These data originate in a study of blood T cell repertoires in COVID-19 (dated by TCRdb to about 2020). Turning to the overall study: Samples from collaborators originated in the United States, Italy and Spain and spanned both the acute and convalescent phases of COVID-19. The repertoires were made available in a free public database intended to serve as a resource for research on the immune response to SARS-CoV-2. The material from the prospective study consisted of cDNA or gDNA derived from T cells, B-cell-depleted T cells, or PBMCs. Nearly every sample came with metadata listing a de-identified subject ID, COVID-19 status, age in years and sex. The dataset comprised deeply sampled blood TCRbeta repertoires from subjects exposed to, actively infected with, or recovered from COVID-19. The samples were drawn from the first 160 participants of the ongoing ImmuneRACE study and from 1,254 subjects provided by 6 global collaborators. Where available, HLA class I and class II types were obtained from metadata supplied by the sample provider rather than from assay-based typing. What the work shows at the level of the full study, not this receptor alone: Clinical and demographic metadata were provided uncurated, with the amount varying by source and participant.

The immunoSEQ Assay, a bias-controlled multiplex PCR, was used to amplify TCRbeta CDR3 regions from genomic DNA. Processing in the source paper ran as follows. The number of nucleated cells in each sample was estimated from the amplification of reference gene primers within the assay. Sequence reads were collapsed and filtered to measure the absolute abundance of every unique TCRbeta CDR3 rearrangement. For each sample, productive Simpson clonality was calculated as the square root of Simpson's diversity index across productive rearrangements. TCRdb provides this immuneACCESS table in a form limited to in-frame rearrangements. Some clones are lacking; in checked studies, under half of them reflect an unresolved V gene, and why the rest are absent is not known. D and trimming were read from the DNA, whereas the V and J calls and clone size are those reported in that table. Across this sample there are around 70,000 clones, with about four fifths seen only once. The ten largest clonotypes hold 15% of the sample.

Each collaborating institution followed its own protocols to collect whole blood in K2EDTA tubes. Collaborator samples were shipped for TCRbeta analysis as frozen whole blood, isolated PBMCs, or DNA extracted from either sample type. Looking up the germline V gene yields CDR1 SNHLY and CDR2 FYNNEI. From its cysteine to its phenylalanine, the CDR3 spans 18 amino acids. Just CDR3 DNA is preserved here, 54 bases in frame from base 1. V is pared back by 3 bases and J by 2 bases, with 20 bases lying between the germline termini. The source is a human donor in a cohort sampled during active COVID-19. The sample was peripheral blood. This receptor chain uses TRBV2 and TRBJ1-5; the D gene is possibly TRBD1, with 5 bases matching. At the DNA level, the sequence is TGTGCCAGCAGTGACGCGGGGGTGGGTAGTACTCGCAATCAGCCCCAGCATTTT. Translated, it reads CASSDAGVGSTRNQPQHF.